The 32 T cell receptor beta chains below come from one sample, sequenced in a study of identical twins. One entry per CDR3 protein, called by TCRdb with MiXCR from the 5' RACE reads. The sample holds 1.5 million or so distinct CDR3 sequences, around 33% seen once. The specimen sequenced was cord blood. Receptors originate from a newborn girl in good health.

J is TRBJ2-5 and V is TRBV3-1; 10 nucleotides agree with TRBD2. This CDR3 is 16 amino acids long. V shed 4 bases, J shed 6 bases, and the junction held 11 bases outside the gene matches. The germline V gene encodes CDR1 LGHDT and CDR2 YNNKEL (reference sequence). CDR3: CASSLTTSGEMKTQYF. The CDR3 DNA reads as TGTGCCAGCAGCCTTACAACTAGCGGGGAGATGAAGACCCAGTACTTC.

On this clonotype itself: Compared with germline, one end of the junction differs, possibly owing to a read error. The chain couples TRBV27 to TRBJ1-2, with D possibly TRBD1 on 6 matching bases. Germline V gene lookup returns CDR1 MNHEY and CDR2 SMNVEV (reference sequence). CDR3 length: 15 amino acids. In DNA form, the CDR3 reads TGTGCCAGCAGGGTGGGGGCCCAGAGCTACTATGGCTACATCTTC. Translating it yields CASRVGAQSYYGYIF.

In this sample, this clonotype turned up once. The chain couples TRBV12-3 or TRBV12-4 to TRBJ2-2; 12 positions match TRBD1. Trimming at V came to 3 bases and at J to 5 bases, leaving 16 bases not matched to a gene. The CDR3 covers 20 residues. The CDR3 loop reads CASSFLLRGTGGKMTGELFF. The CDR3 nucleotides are TGTGCCAGCAGTTTCCTTTTAAGGGGGACAGGGGGCAAGATGACCGGGGAGCTGTTTTTT.

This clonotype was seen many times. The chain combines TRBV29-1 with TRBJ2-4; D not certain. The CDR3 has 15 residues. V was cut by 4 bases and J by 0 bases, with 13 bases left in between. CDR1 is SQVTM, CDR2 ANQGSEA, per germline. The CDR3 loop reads CSVGMGSIAKNIQYF. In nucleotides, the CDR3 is TGCAGCGTTGGGATGGGCTCAATAGCCAAAAACATTCAGTACTTC.

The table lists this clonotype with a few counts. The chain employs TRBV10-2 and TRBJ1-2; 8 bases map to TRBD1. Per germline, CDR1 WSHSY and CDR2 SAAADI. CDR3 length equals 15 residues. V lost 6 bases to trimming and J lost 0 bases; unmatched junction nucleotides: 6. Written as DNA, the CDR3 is TGCGCCAGCAGGGATGGGACAGGAACTAACTATGGCTACACCTTC. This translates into CASRDGTGTNYGYTF.

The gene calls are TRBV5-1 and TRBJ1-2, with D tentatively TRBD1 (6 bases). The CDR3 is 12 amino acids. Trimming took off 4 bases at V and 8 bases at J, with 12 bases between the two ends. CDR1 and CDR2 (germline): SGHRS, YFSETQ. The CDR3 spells CASSVNREGYTF. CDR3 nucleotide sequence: TGCGCCAGCAGCGTAAACAGGGAGGGCTACACCTTC.

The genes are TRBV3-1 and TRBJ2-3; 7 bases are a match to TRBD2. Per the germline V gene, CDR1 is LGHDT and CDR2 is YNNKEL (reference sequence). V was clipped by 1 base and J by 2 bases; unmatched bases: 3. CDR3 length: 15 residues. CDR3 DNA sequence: TGTGCCAGCAGCCAAGGGGGGGGGGTCACAGATACGCAGTATTTT. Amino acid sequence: CASSQGGGVTDTQYF.

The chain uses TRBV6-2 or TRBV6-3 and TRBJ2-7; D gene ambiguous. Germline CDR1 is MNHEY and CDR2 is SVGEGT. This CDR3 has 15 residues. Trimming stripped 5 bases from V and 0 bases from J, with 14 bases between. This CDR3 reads CASSNSHSSSYEQYF. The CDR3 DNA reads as TGTGCCAGCAGTAACAGTCACTCCAGCTCCTACGAGCAGTACTTC.

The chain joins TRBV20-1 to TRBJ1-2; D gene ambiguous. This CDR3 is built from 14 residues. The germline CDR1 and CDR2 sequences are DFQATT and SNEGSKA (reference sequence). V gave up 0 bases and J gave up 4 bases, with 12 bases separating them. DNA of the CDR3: TGCAGTGCTAGAGATGCTTTTTTATTCTATGGCTACACCTTC. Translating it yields CSARDAFLFYGYTF.

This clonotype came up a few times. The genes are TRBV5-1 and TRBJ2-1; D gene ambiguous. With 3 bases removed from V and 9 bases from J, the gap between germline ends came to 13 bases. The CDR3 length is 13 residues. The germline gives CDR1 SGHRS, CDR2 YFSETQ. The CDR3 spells CASSSPGHGEQFF. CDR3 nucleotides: TGCGCCAGCAGCTCCCCCGGGCACGGTGAGCAGTTCTTC. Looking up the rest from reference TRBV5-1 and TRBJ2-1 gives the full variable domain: KAGVTQTPRYLIKTRGQQVTLSCSPISGHRSVSWYQQTPGQGLQFLFEYFSETQRNKGNFPGRFSGRQFSNSRSEMNVSTLELGDSALYLCASSSPGHGEQFFGPGTRLTVL.

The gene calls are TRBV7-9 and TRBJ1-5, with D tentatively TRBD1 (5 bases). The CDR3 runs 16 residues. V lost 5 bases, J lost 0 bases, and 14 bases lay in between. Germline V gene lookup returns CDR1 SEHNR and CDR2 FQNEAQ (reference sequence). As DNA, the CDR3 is TGTGCCAGCAGCCACGGGGCCGGTTATAGCAATCAGCCCCAGCATTTT. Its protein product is CASSHGAGYSNQPQHF. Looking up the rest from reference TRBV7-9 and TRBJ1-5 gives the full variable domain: DTGVSQNPRHKITKRGQNVTFRCDPISEHNRLYWYRQTLGQGPEFLTYFQNEAQLEKSRLLSDRFSAERPKGSFSTLEIQRTEQGDSAMYLCASSHGAGYSNQPQHFGDGTRLSIL.

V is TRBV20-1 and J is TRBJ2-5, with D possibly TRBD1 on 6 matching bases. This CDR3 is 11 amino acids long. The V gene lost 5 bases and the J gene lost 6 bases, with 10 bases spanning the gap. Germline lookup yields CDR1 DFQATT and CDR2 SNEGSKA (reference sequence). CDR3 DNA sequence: TGCAGTGCTTCCCAGGGGAAGACCCAGTACTTC. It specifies CSASQGKTQYF.

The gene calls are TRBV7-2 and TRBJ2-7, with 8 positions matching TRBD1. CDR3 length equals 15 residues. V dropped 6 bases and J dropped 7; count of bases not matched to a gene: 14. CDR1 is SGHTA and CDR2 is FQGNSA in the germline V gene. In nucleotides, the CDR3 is TGTGCCAGCAGGTGGACAGGGTGGACCTACAATGAGCAGTACTTC. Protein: CASRWTGWTYNEQYF.

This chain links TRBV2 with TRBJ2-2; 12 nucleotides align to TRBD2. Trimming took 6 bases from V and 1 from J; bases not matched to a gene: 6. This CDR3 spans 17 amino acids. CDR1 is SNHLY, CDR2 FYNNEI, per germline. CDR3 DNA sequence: TGTGCCAGCAGATGGACTAGCGGGGCGATGAACACCGGGGAGCTGTTTTTT. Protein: CASRWTSGAMNTGELFF. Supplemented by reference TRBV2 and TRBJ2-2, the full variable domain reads EPEVTQTPSHQVTQMGQEVILRCVPISNHLYFYWYRQILGQKVEFLVSFYNNEISEKSEIFDDQFSVERPDGSNFTLKIRSTKLEDSAMYFCASRWTSGAMNTGELFFGEGSRLTVL.

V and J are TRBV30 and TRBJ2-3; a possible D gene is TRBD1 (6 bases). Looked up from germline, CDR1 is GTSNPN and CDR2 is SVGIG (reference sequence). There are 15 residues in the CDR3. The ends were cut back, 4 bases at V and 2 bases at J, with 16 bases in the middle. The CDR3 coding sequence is TGTGCCTGGACCAGGGGCCGGGGTTACACAGATACGCAGTATTTT. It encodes CAWTRGRGYTDTQYF.

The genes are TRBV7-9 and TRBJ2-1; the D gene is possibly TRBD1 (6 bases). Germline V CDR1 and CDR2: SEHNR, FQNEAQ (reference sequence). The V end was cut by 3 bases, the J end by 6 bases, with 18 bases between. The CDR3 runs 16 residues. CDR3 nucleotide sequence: TGTGCCAGCAGCTTTAGTGCCCGAAACAGGGTCAATGAGCAGTTCTTC. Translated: CASSFSARNRVNEQFF.

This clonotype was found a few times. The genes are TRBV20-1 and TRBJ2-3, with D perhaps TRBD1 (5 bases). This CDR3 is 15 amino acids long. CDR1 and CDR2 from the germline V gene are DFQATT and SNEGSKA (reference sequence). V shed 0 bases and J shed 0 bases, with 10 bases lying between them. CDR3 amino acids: CSARDRTSSTDTQYF. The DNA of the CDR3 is TGCAGTGCTAGAGATCGGACATCTAGCACAGATACGCAGTATTTT.

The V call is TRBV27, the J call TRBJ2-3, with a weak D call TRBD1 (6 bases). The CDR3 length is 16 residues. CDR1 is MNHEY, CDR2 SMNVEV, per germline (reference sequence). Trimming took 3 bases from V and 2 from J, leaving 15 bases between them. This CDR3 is CASSFAPQGDTDTQYF. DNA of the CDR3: TGTGCCAGCAGTTTTGCCCCACAGGGAGACACAGATACGCAGTATTTT.

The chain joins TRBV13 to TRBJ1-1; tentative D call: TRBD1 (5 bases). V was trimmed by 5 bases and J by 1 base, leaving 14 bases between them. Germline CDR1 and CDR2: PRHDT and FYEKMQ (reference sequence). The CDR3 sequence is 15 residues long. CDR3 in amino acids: CASSPWRDGNTEAFF. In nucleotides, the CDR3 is TGTGCCAGCAGCCCATGGAGGGACGGGAACACTGAAGCTTTCTTT.

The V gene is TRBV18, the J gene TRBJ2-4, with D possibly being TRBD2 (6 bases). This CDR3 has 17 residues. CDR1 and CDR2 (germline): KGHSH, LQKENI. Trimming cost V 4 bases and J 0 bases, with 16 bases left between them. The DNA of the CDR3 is TGTGCCAGCTCACAGGTCCGCGGGACCATAGCCAAAAACATTCAGTACTTC. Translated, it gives CASSQVRGTIAKNIQYF.

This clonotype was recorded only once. The CDR3 here is CASSPNSGSSYNEQYF. In DNA, the CDR3 is TGTGCCAGCAGCCCGAATAGCGGGAGCTCCTACAATGAGCAGTACTTC. The chain couples TRBV7-9 to TRBJ2-1; 9 bases match TRBD2. The J call may be wrong; the DNA end is better matched by TRBJ2-7. Germline CDR1 and CDR2: SEHNR and FQNEAQ (reference sequence). CDR3 length: 16 residues.

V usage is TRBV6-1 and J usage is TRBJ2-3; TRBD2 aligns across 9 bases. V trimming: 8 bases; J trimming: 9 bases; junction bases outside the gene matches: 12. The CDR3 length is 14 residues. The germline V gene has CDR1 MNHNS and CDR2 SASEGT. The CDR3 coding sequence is TGTGCCAGCGGGATGCGGGGGGGCTTTAACACGCAGTATTTT. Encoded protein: CASGMRGGFNTQYF.

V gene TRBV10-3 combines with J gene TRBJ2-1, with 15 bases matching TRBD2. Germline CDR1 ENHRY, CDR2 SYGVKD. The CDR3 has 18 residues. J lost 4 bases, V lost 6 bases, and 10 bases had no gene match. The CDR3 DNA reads TGTGCCATCAGCCTCGGACTAGCGGGGGGGCAAAAGTACAATGAGCAGTTCTTC. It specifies CAISLGLAGGQKYNEQFF.

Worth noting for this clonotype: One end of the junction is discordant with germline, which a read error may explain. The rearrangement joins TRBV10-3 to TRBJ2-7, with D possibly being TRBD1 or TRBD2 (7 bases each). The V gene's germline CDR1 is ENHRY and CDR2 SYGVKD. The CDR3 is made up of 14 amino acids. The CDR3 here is CAVRGTPPGGEQYF. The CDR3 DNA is TGTGCCGTCAGGGGGACCCCTCCGGGGGGCGAGCAGTACTTC.

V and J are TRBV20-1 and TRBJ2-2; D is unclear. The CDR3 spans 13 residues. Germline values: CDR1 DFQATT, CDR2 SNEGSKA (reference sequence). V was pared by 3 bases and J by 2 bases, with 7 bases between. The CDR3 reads CSASRQNTGELFF. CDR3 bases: TGCAGTGCTAGCAGGCAAAACACCGGGGAGCTGTTTTTT.

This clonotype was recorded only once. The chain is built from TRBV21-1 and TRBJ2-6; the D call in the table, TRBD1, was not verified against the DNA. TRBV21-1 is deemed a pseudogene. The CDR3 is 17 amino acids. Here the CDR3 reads CASNTGQGSSGANVLTF. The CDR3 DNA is TGTGCCAGCAACACGGGACAGGGAAGCTCTGGGGCCAACGTCCTGACTTTC.

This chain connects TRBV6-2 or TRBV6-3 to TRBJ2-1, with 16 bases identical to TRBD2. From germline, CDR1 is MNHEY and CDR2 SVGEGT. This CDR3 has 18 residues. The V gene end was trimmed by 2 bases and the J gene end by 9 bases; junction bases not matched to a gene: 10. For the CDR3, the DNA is TGTGCCAGCAGTTACACGGGACTAGCGGGAGGGTTCACCAGTGAGCAGTTCTTC. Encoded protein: CASSYTGLAGGFTSEQFF.

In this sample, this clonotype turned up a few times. CDR3 nucleotides: TGCAGTGCTAGAGCCACGACAGGAGTAGGATCACCCCTCCACTTT. Its protein product is CSARATTGVGSPLHF. V is TRBV20-1 and J is TRBJ1-6, with a tentative D call TRBD1 (6 bases). The CDR3 covers 15 residues. CDR1 is DFQATT, CDR2 SNEGSKA, per germline (reference sequence). V was pared by 1 base and J by 10 bases, with 17 bases between.

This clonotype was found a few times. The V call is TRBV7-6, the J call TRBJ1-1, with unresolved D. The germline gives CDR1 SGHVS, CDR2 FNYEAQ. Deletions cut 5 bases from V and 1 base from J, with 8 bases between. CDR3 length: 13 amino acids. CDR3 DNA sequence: TGTGCCAGCAGCCGAGTGGCGAACACTGAAGCTTTCTTT. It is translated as CASSRVANTEAFF. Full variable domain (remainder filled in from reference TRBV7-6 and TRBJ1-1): GAGVSQSPRYKVTKRGQDVALRCDPISGHVSLYWYRQALGQGPEFLTYFNYEAQQDKSGLPNDRFSAERPEGSISTLTIQRTEQRDSAMYRCASSRVANTEAFFGQGTRLTVV.

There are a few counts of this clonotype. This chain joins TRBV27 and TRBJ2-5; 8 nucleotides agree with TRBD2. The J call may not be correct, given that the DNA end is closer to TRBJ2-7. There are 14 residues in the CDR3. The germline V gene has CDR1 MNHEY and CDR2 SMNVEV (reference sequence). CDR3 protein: CASRPAGAMDEQYF. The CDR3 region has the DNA TGTGCCAGCAGACCAGCGGGAGCTATGGACGAGCAGTACTTC.

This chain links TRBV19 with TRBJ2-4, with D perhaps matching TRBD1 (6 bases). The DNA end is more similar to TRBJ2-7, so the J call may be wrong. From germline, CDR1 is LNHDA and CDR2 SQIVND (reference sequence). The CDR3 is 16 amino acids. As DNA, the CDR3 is TGTGCCAGTAGTATATCGGGGACACTGAGGGTCTACGAGCAGTACTTC. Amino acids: CASSISGTLRVYEQYF.

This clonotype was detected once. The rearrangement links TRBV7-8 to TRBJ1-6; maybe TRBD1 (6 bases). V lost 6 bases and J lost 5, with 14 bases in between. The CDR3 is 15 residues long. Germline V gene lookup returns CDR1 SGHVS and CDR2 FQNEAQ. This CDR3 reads CASRAGGQNNSPLHF. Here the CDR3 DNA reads TGTGCCAGCAGGGCCGGGGGACAAAATAATTCACCCCTCCACTTT.